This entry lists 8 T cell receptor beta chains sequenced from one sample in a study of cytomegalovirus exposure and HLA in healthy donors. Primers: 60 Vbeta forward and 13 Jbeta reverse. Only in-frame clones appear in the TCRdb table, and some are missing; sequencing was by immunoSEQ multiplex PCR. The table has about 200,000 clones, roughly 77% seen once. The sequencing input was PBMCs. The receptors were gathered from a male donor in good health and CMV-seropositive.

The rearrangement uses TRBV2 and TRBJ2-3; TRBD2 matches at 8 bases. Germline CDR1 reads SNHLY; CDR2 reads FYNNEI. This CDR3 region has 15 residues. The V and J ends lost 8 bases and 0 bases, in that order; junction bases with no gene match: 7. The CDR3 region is CASHPQRGSTDTQYF. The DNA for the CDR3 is TGTGCCAGCCACCCCCAGCGGGGGAGCACAGATACGCAGTATTTT.

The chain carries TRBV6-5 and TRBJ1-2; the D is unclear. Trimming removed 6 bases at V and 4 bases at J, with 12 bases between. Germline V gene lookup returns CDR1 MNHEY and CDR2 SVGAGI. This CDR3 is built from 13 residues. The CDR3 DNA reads TGTGCCAGCAGCGACGGGGTTAGCTATGGCTACACCTTC. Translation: CASSDGVSYGYTF.

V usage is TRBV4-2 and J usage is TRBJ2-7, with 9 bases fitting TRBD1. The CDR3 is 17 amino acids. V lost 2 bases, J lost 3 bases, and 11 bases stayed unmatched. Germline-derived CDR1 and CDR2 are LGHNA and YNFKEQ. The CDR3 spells CASSQSLSDRGNYEQYF. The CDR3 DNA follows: TGTGCCAGCAGCCAATCCCTGTCGGACAGGGGAAACTACGAGCAGTACTTC.

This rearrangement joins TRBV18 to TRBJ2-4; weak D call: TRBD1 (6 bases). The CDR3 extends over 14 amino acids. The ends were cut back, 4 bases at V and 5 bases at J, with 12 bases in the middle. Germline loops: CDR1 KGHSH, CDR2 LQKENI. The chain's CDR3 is CASSLGAVENIQYF. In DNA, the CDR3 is TGTGCCAGCTCACTGGGGGCGGTGGAAAACATTCAGTACTTC.

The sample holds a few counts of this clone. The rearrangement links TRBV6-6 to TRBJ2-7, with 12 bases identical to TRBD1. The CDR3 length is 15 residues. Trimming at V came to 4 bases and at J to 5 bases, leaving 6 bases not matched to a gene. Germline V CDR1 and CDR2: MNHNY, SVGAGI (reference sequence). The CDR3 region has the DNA TGTGCCAGCAGTTTTCCGGGACAGGGGGCCGACGAGCAGTACTTC. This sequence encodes CASSFPGQGADEQYF.

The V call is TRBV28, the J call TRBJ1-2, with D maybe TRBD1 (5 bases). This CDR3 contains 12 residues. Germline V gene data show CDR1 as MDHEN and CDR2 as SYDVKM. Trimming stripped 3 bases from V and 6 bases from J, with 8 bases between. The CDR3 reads CASSLPRDGYTF. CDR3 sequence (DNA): TGTGCCAGCAGTTTGCCCAGGGATGGCTACACCTTC.

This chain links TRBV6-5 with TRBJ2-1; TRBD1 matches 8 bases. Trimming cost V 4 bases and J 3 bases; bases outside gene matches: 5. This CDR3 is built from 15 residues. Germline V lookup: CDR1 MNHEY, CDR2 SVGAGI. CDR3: CASSLAGTGYNEQFF. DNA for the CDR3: TGTGCCAGCAGTTTAGCCGGGACAGGCTACAATGAGCAGTTCTTC.

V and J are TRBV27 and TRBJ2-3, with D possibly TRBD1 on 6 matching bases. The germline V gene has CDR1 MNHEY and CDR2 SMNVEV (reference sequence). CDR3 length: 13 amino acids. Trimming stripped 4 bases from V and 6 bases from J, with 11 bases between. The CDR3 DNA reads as TGTGCCAGCAGTTCCCCGAGGGGGGATACGCAGTATTTT. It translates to CASSSPRGDTQYF.